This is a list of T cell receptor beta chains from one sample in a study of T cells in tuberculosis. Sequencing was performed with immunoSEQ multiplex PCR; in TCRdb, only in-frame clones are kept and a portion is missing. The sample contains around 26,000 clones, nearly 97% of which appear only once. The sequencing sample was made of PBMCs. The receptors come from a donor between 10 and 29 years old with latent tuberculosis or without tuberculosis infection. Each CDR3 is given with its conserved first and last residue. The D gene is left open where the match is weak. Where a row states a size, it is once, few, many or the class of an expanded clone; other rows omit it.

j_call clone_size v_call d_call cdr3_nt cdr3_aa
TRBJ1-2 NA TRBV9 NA TGTGCCAGCAGCGTAGTCGAGGCCCCCATATATGGCTACACCTTC CASSVVEAPIYGYTF
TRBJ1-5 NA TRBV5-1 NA TGCGCCAGCAGCTTGGCCTCAGATAGCAATCAGCCCCAGCATTTT CASSLASDSNQPQHF
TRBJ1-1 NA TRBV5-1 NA TGCGCCAGCAGCTTACGGACAGTGAACACTGAAGCTTTCTTT CASSLRTVNTEAFF
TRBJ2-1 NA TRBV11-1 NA TGTGCCAGCAGCTTAGAGCTAAATGAGCAGTTCTTC CASSLELNEQFF
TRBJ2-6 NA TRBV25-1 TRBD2 TGTGCCAGCAGCCCACGGGGGGCTGGGGCCAACGTCCTGACTTTC CASSPRGAGANVLTF
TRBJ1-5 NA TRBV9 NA TGTGCCAGCAGCCCGACGGGGGTGAGCAATCAGCCCCAGCATTTT CASSPTGVSNQPQHF
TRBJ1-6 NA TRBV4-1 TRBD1 TGCGCCAGCAGCCGAGACGGACAGGCAATTAATTCACCCCTCCACTTT CASSRDGQAINSPLHF
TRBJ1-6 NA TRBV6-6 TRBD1 TGTGCCAGCACAGGGGGTAATTCACCCCTCCACTTT CASTGGNSPLHF
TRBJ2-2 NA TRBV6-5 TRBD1 TGTGCCAGCAGGGCCCCGGACAGGGGCGCCGGGGAGCTGTTTTTT CASRAPDRGAGELFF
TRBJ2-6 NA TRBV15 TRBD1 TGTGCCACCAGCAGCCCTCCGGGACAGATAAACTCTGGGGCCAACGTCCTGACTTTC CATSSPPGQINSGANVLTF
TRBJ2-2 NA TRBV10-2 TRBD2 TGCGCCACCCCCCGGGGGGCCGGGGAGCTGTTTTTT CATPRGAGELFF
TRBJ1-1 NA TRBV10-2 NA TGCGCCAGCAGTGAGTCGAGGGTCAACACTGAAGCTTTCTTT CASSESRVNTEAFF
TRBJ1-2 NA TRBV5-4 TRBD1 TGTGCCAGCAACCGTCCCGGGACAGGGGCTGGCTACACCTTC CASNRPGTGAGYTF
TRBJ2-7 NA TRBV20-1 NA TGCAGTGCCCGGGAGTACTACGAGCAGTACTTC CSAREYYEQYF
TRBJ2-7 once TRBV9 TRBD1 TGTGCCAGCAGCGTAGGGGACAGCTCCTACGAGCAGTACTTC CASSVGDSSYEQYF
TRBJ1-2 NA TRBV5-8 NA TGTGCCAGCAGCTTGGTAAGGGGCTATGGCTACACCTTC CASSLVRGYGYTF
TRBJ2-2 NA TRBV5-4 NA TGTGCCAGCAGCTTGGGTGCAGGATTTACCGGGGAGCTGTTTTTT CASSLGAGFTGELFF
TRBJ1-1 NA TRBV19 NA TGTGCCAGTAGTATCCGGGGGATGAACACTGAAGCTTTCTTT CASSIRGMNTEAFF
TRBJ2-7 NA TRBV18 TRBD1 TGTGCCAGCTCAGGACAGGGTTTCTACGAGCAGTACTTC CASSGQGFYEQYF
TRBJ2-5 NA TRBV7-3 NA TGTGCCAGCAGCCGCTTTGGGGAGGCCGGGGAGACCCAGTACTTC CASSRFGEAGETQYF